This T cell receptor (beta chain) was captured by sequencing in a study of blood T cells in healthy people across ages. Findings and limits, study-wide: Age advanced and TCR beta diversity per million T cells fell, roughly linearly. The long-lived group displayed more naive CD4+ cells, plus higher diversity, than the aged donors did.

The second PCR ran about 6 to 11 cycles with a sample-barcoded 5' primer and J-beta primers. Every cDNA molecule bore a tag from a template-switch adaptor containing 12 random nucleotides. TCRdb re-called the 5' RACE reads with MiXCR, one entry per CDR3 protein. The sample gives fewer than 2 million distinct CDR3 sequences, roughly 43% of which show up once; under 30% is in the top ten. V lost 2 bases, J lost 4 bases, and 9 bases lay in between. From germline, CDR1 is MDHEN and CDR2 SYDVKM. There are 14 residues in the CDR3. Donors each provided ten milliliters of peripheral blood. This clonotype has just a few counts. The antigen remains undetermined.

J is TRBJ2-1 and V is TRBV28; D is undetermined. Sequencing input: blood. The receptor comes from a human donor in good health. CDR3 protein: CASSLVTDYNEQFF. CDR3 in DNA: TGTGCCAGCAGTTTAGTGACGGATTACAATGAGCAGTTCTTC.